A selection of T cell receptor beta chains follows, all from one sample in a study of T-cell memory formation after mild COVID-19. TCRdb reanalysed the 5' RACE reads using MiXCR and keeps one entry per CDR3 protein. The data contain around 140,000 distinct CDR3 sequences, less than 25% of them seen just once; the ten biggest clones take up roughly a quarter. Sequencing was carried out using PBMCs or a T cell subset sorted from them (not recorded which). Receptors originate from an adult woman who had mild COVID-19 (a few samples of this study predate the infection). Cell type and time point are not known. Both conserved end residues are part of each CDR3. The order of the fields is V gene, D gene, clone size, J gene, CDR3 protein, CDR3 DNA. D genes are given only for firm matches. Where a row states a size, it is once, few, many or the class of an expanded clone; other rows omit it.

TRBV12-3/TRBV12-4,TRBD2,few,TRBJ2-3,CASSLAGVGTDTQYF,TGTGCCAGCAGCCTAGCGGGGGTAGGCACAGATACGCAGTATTTT
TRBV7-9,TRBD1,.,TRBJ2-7,CASSFGTGYYEQYF,TGTGCCAGCAGCTTCGGGACAGGATACTACGAGCAGTACTTC
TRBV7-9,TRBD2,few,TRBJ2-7,CASSSRASGAYEQYF,TGTGCCAGCAGCTCCCGCGCTAGCGGTGCCTACGAGCAGTACTTC
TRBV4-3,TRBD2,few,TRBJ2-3,CASSPTGTSGFADTQYF,TGCGCCAGCAGCCCGACCGGGACTAGCGGTTTCGCAGATACGCAGTATTTT
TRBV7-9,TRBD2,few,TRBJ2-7,CASSLSGALYEQYF,TGTGCCAGCAGCTTAAGCGGGGCGTTGTACGAGCAGTACTTC
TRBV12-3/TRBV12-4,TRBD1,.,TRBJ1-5,CASSLRQGGDQPQHF,TGTGCCAGCAGTCTCAGACAGGGAGGGGATCAGCCCCAGCATTTT
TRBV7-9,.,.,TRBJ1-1,CASSSPGDTEAFF,TGTGCCAGCAGCTCGCCGGGGGACACTGAAGCTTTCTTT
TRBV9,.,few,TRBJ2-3,CASSVGRDNTDTQYF,TGTGCCAGCAGCGTAGGCAGGGACAACACAGATACGCAGTATTTT
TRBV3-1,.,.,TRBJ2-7,CASSGPRGIEHEQYF,TGTGCCAGCAGCGGACCTAGAGGAATTGAGCACGAGCAGTACTTC
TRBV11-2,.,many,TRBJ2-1,CASSLRPTYNEQFF,TGTGCCAGCAGCTTAAGGCCTACCTACAATGAGCAGTTCTTC
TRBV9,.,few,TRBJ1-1,CASSVGGAWNTEAFF,TGTGCCAGCAGCGTAGGGGGGGCGTGGAACACTGAAGCTTTCTTT
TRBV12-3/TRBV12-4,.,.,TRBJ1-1,CASSLSPATEAFF,TGTGCCAGCAGTTTGTCGCCGGCCACTGAAGCTTTCTTT
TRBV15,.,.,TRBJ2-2,CATSRWALGMHTGELFF,TGTGCCACCAGCAGATGGGCTTTAGGAATGCACACCGGGGAGCTGTTTTTT
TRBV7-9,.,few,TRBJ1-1,CASSLDLGTGHTEAFF,TGTGCCAGCAGCTTAGATCTTGGGACGGGACACACTGAAGCTTTCTTT
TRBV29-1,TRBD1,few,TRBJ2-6,CSVGEDRESGSGANVLTF,TGCAGCGTTGGGGAGGACAGGGAATCCGGCTCTGGGGCCAACGTCCTGACTTTC
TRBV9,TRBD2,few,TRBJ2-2,CASSVASGKYTGELFF,TGTGCCAGCAGCGTAGCGAGCGGGAAGTACACCGGGGAGCTGTTTTTT
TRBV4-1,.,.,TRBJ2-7,CASSQEYRVYEQYF,TGCGCCAGCAGCCAAGAATACAGGGTGTACGAGCAGTACTTC
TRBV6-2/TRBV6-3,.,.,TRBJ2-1,CASSYSITSQYNEQFF,TGTGCCAGCAGTTACTCGATAACTAGTCAATACAATGAGCAGTTCTTC
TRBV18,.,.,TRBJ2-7,CASSEDYEQYF,TGTGCCAGCTCAGAGGACTACGAGCAGTACTTC
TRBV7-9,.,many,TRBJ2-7,CASSSAVYEQYF,TGTGCCAGCAGCTCTGCGGTCTACGAGCAGTACTTC
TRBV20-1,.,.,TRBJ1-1,CSARFPGEMNTEAFF,TGCAGTGCTAGGTTTCCAGGGGAAATGAACACTGAAGCTTTCTTT
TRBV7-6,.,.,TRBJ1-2,CASSLGGHYGYTF,TGTGCCAGCAGCTTAGGTGGTCACTATGGCTACACCTTC
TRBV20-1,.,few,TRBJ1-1,CSLLGTKITEAFF,TGCAGTCTTCTCGGGACTAAAATCACTGAAGCTTTCTTT
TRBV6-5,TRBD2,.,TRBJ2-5,CASSGLAGAETQYF,TGTGCCAGCAGCGGACTAGCGGGAGCAGAGACCCAGTACTTC
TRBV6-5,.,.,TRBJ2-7,CASSFKDGLGYEQYF,TGTGCCAGCAGTTTTAAGGACGGGCTGGGGTACGAGCAGTACTTC
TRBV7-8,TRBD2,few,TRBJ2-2,CASSSSGTYTGELFF,TGTGCCAGCAGCTCAAGCGGGACCTACACCGGGGAGCTGTTTTTT
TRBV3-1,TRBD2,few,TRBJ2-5,CASSQGLAGGETQYF,TGTGCCAGCAGCCAGGGACTAGCGGGAGGAGAGACCCAGTACTTC
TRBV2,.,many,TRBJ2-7,CASSEASGPYEQYF,TGTGCCAGCAGTGAAGCGTCGGGGCCCTACGAGCAGTACTTC
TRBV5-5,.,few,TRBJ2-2,CASSPGPNTGELFF,TGTGCCAGCAGCCCGGGACCGAACACCGGGGAGCTGTTTTTT
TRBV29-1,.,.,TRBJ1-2,CSVPAGDNGYTF,TGCAGCGTTCCGGCAGGGGATAACGGCTACACCTTC
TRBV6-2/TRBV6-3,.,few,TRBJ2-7,CASSYSGPGTYEQYF,TGTGCCAGCAGTTACTCAGGGCCGGGGACCTACGAGCAGTACTTC
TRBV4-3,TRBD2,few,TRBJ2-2,CASSPGLVGTGELFF,TGCGCCAGCAGCCCGGGACTAGTTGGCACCGGGGAGCTGTTTTTT
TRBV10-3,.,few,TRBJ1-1,CATGFSTEAFF,TGTGCCACCGGATTCTCAACTGAAGCTTTCTTT
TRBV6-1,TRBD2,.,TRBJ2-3,CASTRKREYTDTQYF,TGTGCCAGCACCAGAAAGCGGGAGTACACAGATACGCAGTATTTT
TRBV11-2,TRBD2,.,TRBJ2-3,CASSLGASGGTIRTDTQYF,TGTGCCAGCAGCTTAGGGGCTAGCGGGGGGACAATTCGCACAGATACGCAGTATTTT
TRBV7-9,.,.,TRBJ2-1,CASSPRGGATYNEQFF,TGTGCCAGCAGCCCCCGGGGCGGAGCGACCTACAATGAGCAGTTCTTC
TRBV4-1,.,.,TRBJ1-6,CASSQLSPPLHF,TGCGCCAGCAGCCAATTGAGTCCCCCCCTCCACTTT
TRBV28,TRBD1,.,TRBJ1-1,CASSSGTAPISSEAFF,TGTGCCAGCAGTTCGGGGACAGCACCGATTTCGTCTGAAGCTTTCTTT
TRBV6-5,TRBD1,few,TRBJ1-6,CASSAWDSSEDNSPLHF,TGTGCCAGCAGTGCCTGGGACAGCTCAGAAGACAATTCACCCCTCCACTTT
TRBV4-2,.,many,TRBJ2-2,CASSPQGAENTGELFF,TGTGCCAGCAGCCCGCAAGGGGCGGAGAACACCGGGGAGCTGTTTTTT
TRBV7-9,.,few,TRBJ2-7,CASSSHHGQIYEQYF,TGTGCCAGCAGCTCGCACCACGGACAGATCTACGAGCAGTACTTC
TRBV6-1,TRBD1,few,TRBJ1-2,CASSEGQGSYGYTF,TGTGCCAGCAGTGAAGGACAGGGGAGCTATGGCTACACCTTC
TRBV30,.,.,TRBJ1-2,CAWSGDSTLNYGYTF,TGTGCCTGGAGTGGGGACTCTACCTTAAACTATGGCTACACCTTC
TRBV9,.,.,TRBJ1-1,CASTSPLEGGHGTEAFF,TGTGCCAGCACCTCTCCTCTTGAAGGGGGGCATGGCACTGAAGCTTTCTTT
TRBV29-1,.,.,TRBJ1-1,CSVGGVTTSSTEAFF,TGCAGCGTTGGAGGGGTCACCACTTCAAGCACTGAAGCTTTCTTT
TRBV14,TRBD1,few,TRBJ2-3,CASSHTPGQGASDTQYF,TGTGCCAGCAGCCATACCCCCGGGCAGGGGGCGTCAGATACGCAGTATTTT